Below, 22 T cell receptor beta chains from the same sample are listed, as sequenced in a study of blood T cell repertoires in COVID-19. Only in-frame clones appear in the TCRdb table, and some are missing; sequencing was by immunoSEQ multiplex PCR. Altogether around 260,000 clones are present, 75% to 90% being singletons, with the ten largest covering around 0.84%. Input material: peripheral blood. The receptors were gathered from a man aged 30-40 years with acute or convalescent COVID-19.

CDR3 region: CASSLTKASGSGELFF. The CDR3 coding sequence is TGTGCCAGCAGCTTAACAAAGGCTAGCGGGAGCGGGGAGCTGTTTTTT. The V gene is TRBV11-2, the J gene TRBJ2-2, with TRBD2 matching over 10 bases. The CDR3 is 16 amino acids. Per the germline V gene, CDR1 is SGHAT and CDR2 is FQNNGV. V trimming: 2 bases; J trimming: 7 bases; junction bases outside the gene matches: 7.

The CDR3 loop reads CASIPTPGQGNEKLFF. Here the CDR3 DNA reads TGTGCCAGCATCCCGACCCCGGGACAGGGGAATGAAAAACTGTTTTTT. V gene TRBV28 combines with J gene TRBJ1-4; 10 bases agree with TRBD1. Germline CDR1 reads MDHEN; CDR2 reads SYDVKM. J was trimmed by 5 bases and V by 7 bases; bases with no gene match: 10. CDR3 size: 16 residues.

The chain has TRBV19 and TRBJ1-4; D possibly corresponds to TRBD1 (6 bases). CDR1 LNHDA and CDR2 SQIVND come from the germline V gene (reference sequence). The CDR3 contains 17 residues. The V and J ends lost 5 bases and 6 bases respectively, with 22 bases between them. DNA of the CDR3: TGTGCCAGTAGTCGCCCTCTTCACAGGGTTTTTTATGAAAAACTGTTTTTT. Protein sequence: CASSRPLHRVFYEKLFF.

The chain uses TRBV3-1 (or the pseudogene TRBV3-2) and TRBJ2-5, with D possibly matching TRBD1 (5 bases). Looked up from germline, CDR1 is LGHDT and CDR2 is YNNKEL (reference sequence). Trimming pared 4 bases from V and 4 bases from J, leaving 10 bases between. This CDR3 is 13 amino acids long. CDR3 DNA: TGTGCCAGCAGCCGCGGACATCTAGAGACCCAGTACTTC. Translation gives CASSRGHLETQYF.

This clone was seen only once. As DNA, the CDR3 is TGTGCCAGCAGTTTTTCAACAGGCGGGGGGCCGATTGAAAAACTGTTTTTT. Translated: CASSFSTGGGPIEKLFF. This chain links TRBV28 with TRBJ1-4, with a tentative D call TRBD1 (6 bases). The germline gives CDR1 MDHEN, CDR2 SYDVKM. The CDR3 has 17 amino acids. Trimming pared 3 bases from V and 7 bases from J, leaving 21 bases between.

This clone was recorded once. CDR3 sequence (DNA): TGTGCCAGCCGCTATGAGGGGAACACTGAAGCTTTCTTT. This codes for CASRYEGNTEAFF. The rearrangement joins TRBV6-5 to TRBJ1-1; D ambiguous. Germline lookup yields CDR1 MNHEY and CDR2 SVGAGI. Trimming took 8 bases from V and 1 from J, leaving 11 bases between them. CDR3 length: 13 amino acids.

CDR3 protein: CATRSSGLASDEQFF. CDR3 in DNA: TGTGCCACCAGAAGCTCGGGACTAGCGAGTGATGAGCAGTTCTTC. The chain is built from TRBV24-1 and TRBJ2-1; 10 bases fit TRBD2. Germline trimming cut 7 bases from V and 8 bases from J; bases unmatched to any gene: 10. CDR1 KGHDR and CDR2 SFDVKD come from the germline V gene. The CDR3 length is 15 residues.

The chain joins TRBV5-5 to TRBJ2-1; possibly TRBD1 for D (5 bases). V lost 6 bases, J lost 4 bases, and 17 bases lay in between. The CDR3 runs to 15 residues. CDR1 is SGHKS, CDR2 YYEKEE, per germline (reference sequence). CDR3 in DNA: TGTGCCAGCATCCTAGGGGCAGGAAGTTACAATGAGCAGTTCTTC. Protein sequence: CASILGAGSYNEQFF.

The rearrangement uses TRBV19 and TRBJ2-3; a possible D gene is TRBD1 (6 bases). The V end lost 6 bases, the J end lost 0 bases, and 13 bases lay between the germline ends. Per the germline V gene, CDR1 is LNHDA and CDR2 is SQIVND (reference sequence). This CDR3 spans 15 amino acids. The CDR3 DNA is TGTGCCAGTAGCAAAACGGACAGCAGCACAGATACGCAGTATTTT. This encodes CASSKTDSSTDTQYF. Drawing the rest from reference TRBV19 and TRBJ2-3, the complete variable domain is DGGITQSPKYLFRKEGQNVTLSCEQNLNHDAMYWYRQDPGQGLRLIYYSQIVNDFQKGDIAEGYSVSREKKESFPLTVTSAQKNPTAFYLCASSKTDSSTDTQYFGPGTRLTVL.

This chain uses TRBV7-2 with TRBJ1-6; TRBD1 might be the D (5 bases). The CDR3 is 15 amino acids. V lost 0 bases, J lost 7 bases, and 10 bases lay in between. Germline CDR1 is SGHTA and CDR2 is FQGNSA. Here the CDR3 reads CASSLARQRNSPLHF. In nucleotides, the CDR3 is TGTGCCAGCAGCTTAGCTAGACAGAGAAATTCACCCCTCCACTTT.

This rearrangement joins TRBV9 to TRBJ1-2; 8 bases are a match to TRBD1. The CDR3 totals 13 residues. V was pared by 3 bases and J by 6 bases, with 4 bases of the junction left unmatched. Per the germline V gene, CDR1 is SGDLS and CDR2 is YYNGEE. In DNA form, the CDR3 reads TGTGCCAGCAGCGAAGGACAGGGTGATGGCTACACCTTC. The encoded protein is CASSEGQGDGYTF.

This clone was seen only once. The genes are TRBV28 and TRBJ2-1, with TRBD2 matching over 8 bases. After removal of 3 bases from V and 4 bases from J, the junction contained 5 bases not matched to a gene. The CDR3 runs 15 residues. The germline V gene has CDR1 MDHEN and CDR2 SYDVKM. CDR3 region: CASSFGLARYNEQFF. In nucleotides, the CDR3 is TGTGCCAGCAGTTTTGGACTAGCCAGATACAATGAGCAGTTCTTC.

The J gene is TRBJ2-2, the V gene TRBV19; 8 bases match TRBD1. Germline V gene data show CDR1 as LNHDA and CDR2 as SQIVND (reference sequence). With 7 bases clipped from V and 4 bases from J, the junction kept 5 bases outside the gene matches. The CDR3 is made up of 14 amino acids. CDR3 coding DNA: TGTGCCAGTAAAGCGACAGGGGCCACCGGGGAGCTGTTTTTT. Its protein product is CASKATGATGELFF.

This rearrangement joins TRBV18 to TRBJ1-1, with unresolved D. The CDR3 loop spans 12 amino acids. V dropped 3 bases and J dropped 8 bases, with 10 bases sitting between them. Germline assignment: CDR1 KGHSH and CDR2 LQKENI. CDR3 amino acids: CASSPNWQEAFF. As DNA, the CDR3 is TGTGCCAGCTCACCTAATTGGCAGGAAGCTTTCTTT.

This clone showed up just once. The rearrangement joins TRBV10-2 to TRBJ1-3, with D perhaps TRBD1 (6 bases). Trimming stripped 4 bases from V and 2 bases from J, with 12 bases between. The CDR3 length is 15 residues. Germline V lookup: CDR1 WSHSY, CDR2 SAAADI. The CDR3 loop is CASSAPGTTGNTIYF. The CDR3 nucleotides read TGCGCCAGCAGTGCCCCGGGGACAACTGGAAACACCATATATTTT.

This clone was picked up one time. The rearrangement links TRBV7-2 to TRBJ1-2; D not resolved. The CDR3 consists of 14 residues. The V end lost 7 bases, the J end lost 8 bases, and 20 bases lay between the germline ends. The germline CDR1 and CDR2 sequences are SGHTA and FQGNSA. The chain's CDR3 is CASTPPTPRYGYTF. The CDR3 region has the DNA TGTGCCAGCACCCCCCCAACCCCTCGGTACGGCTACACCTTC. The whole variable domain, filled in from reference TRBV7-2 and TRBJ1-2, reads GAGVSQSPSNKVTEKGKDVELRCDPISGHTALYWYRQSLGQGLEFLIYFQGNSAPDKSGLPSDRFSAERTGGSVSTLTIQRTQQEDSAVYLCASTPPTPRYGYTFGSGTRLTVV.

This chain connects TRBV5-1 to TRBJ2-1; TRBD1 aligns across 10 bases. Germline V gives CDR1 SGHRS, CDR2 YFSETQ. J was trimmed by 7 bases and V by 4 bases; bases with no gene match: 11. The CDR3 covers 16 residues. In DNA form, the CDR3 reads TGCGCCAGCAGCATCCTGGGACAGGGGTCTGAGAATGAGCAGTTCTTC. Amino acid sequence: CASSILGQGSENEQFF. The full variable domain, rest sourced from reference TRBV5-1 and TRBJ2-1, is KAGVTQTPRYLIKTRGQQVTLSCSPISGHRSVSWYQQTPGQGLQFLFEYFSETQRNKGNFPGRFSGRQFSNSRSEMNVSTLELGDSALYLCASSILGQGSENEQFFGPGTRLTVL.

This rearrangement joins TRBV6-5 to TRBJ1-3, with D unclear. The CDR3 consists of 16 residues. Germline V gives CDR1 MNHEY, CDR2 SVGAGI. V dropped 0 bases and J dropped 2 bases, with 11 bases sitting between them. CDR3 coding DNA: TGTGCCAGCAGTTACTCGATACAGACGACTGGAAACACCATATATTTT. Amino acids: CASSYSIQTTGNTIYF.

The rearrangement links TRBV4-2 to TRBJ2-7, with a tentative D call TRBD2 (5 bases). Germline lookup yields CDR1 LGHNA and CDR2 YNFKEQ. The CDR3 runs 16 residues. The V end was cut by 1 base, the J end by 0 bases, with 13 bases between. CDR3 nucleotide sequence: TGTGCCAGCAGCCAAGCCCGCGGTAGCGACTCCTACGAGCAGTACTTC. Protein: CASSQARGSDSYEQYF.

This clone was seen only once. This chain joins TRBV9 and TRBJ2-7, with D maybe TRBD1 (7 bases). The V end lost 3 bases, the J end lost 5 bases, and 15 bases lay between the germline ends. The CDR3 length is 14 residues. CDR1 is SGDLS, CDR2 YYNGEE, per germline. The CDR3 DNA sequence: TGTGCCAGCAGCGCCGCAGGGGGAGGCAACGAGCAGTACTTC. Translated, it gives CASSAAGGGNEQYF.

The J gene is TRBJ2-7, the V gene TRBV14; D may be TRBD2 (6 bases). The germline V gene encodes CDR1 SGHDN and CDR2 FVKESK. The CDR3 extends over 14 amino acids. The ends were cut back, 5 bases at V and 2 bases at J, with 13 bases in the middle. The CDR3 loop reads CASSWRDVAYEQYF. The CDR3 coding sequence is TGTGCCAGCAGCTGGAGGGATGTAGCCTACGAGCAGTACTTC.

This chain joins TRBV18 and TRBJ2-7; D is perhaps TRBD1 (6 bases). The V end lost 3 bases, the J end lost 3 bases, and 12 bases lay between the germline ends. The CDR3 runs to 14 residues. In germline, CDR1 is KGHSH, CDR2 LQKENI. The CDR3 here is CASSPSDSYYEQYF. CDR3 bases: TGTGCCAGCTCACCTTCGGACAGTTACTACGAGCAGTACTTC.